The rows below give T cell receptor beta chains drawn from one sample of a study of cytomegalovirus exposure and HLA in healthy donors. Sequenced by immunoSEQ multiplex PCR; TCRdb stores in-frame clones only, minus some. The sample carries under 250,000 clones, approximately 78% recorded once. Input material: PBMCs. The source of these receptors is a male donor in good health and CMV-seronegative. CDR3s include the opening cysteine and the closing phenylalanine or tryptophan. The order of the fields is D gene, V gene, J gene, clone size, CDR3 DNA, CDR3 protein. D genes are given only for firm matches. Clone size, where shown, is once, few, many, or a class for clones that have expanded.

-	TRBV27	TRBJ1-5	once	TGTGCCAGCAGTCCCCGAAATTCCCGACAGGTTAGCAATCAGCCCCAGCATTTT	CASSPRNSRQVSNQPQHF
TRBD2	TRBV7-2	TRBJ2-3	-	TGTGCCAGCAGCCTGGGACTAGCGGGAGATACGCAGTATTTT	CASSLGLAGDTQYF
-	TRBV18	TRBJ2-7	-	TGTGCCAGCTCCCCCATCGACGGGTACGAGCAGTACTTC	CASSPIDGYEQYF
-	TRBV6-5	TRBJ2-1	-	TGTGCCAGCAGCTATACAGGCTCCTACAATGAGCAGTTCTTC	CASSYTGSYNEQFF
-	TRBV11-2	TRBJ1-1	-	TGTGCCAGCAGCTTAGTATCCAGGAACACTGAAGCTTTCTTT	CASSLVSRNTEAFF
TRBD2	TRBV19	TRBJ2-5	-	TGTGCCAGTAGTATTCGGGGGGTTCAAGAGACCCAGTACTTC	CASSIRGVQETQYF
TRBD2	TRBV7-2	TRBJ2-1	-	TGTGCCAGCAGCCTTCCGGGACTAGCGGGAACCACGGGTGAGCAGTTCTTC	CASSLPGLAGTTGEQFF
-	TRBV7-6	TRBJ2-5	-	TGTGCCAGCAGCTTAGGACAGGAGGAGACCCAGTACTTC	CASSLGQEETQYF
TRBD2	TRBV5-1	TRBJ2-7	-	TGCGCCAGCTACAAGCTCATCAGCGGGAGAGCCTACGAGCAGTACTTC	CASYKLISGRAYEQYF
-	TRBV6-1	TRBJ1-6	-	TGTGCCAGCAGTGACCAGGGGCTGGGAGCTTCACCCCTCCACTTT	CASSDQGLGASPLHF
TRBD1	TRBV6-5	TRBJ1-1	few	TGTGCCAGCAGTAAGACAGGGGGCACTGAAGCTTTCTTT	CASSKTGGTEAFF
TRBD2	TRBV7-2	TRBJ2-1	-	TGTGCCAGCAGCTACGGGACTAGCATCAATGAGCAGTTCTTC	CASSYGTSINEQFF
-	TRBV7-3	TRBJ2-2	-	TGTGCCAGCAGCCCCAGTTCTTACACCGGGGAGCTGTTTTTT	CASSPSSYTGELFF
TRBD1	TRBV9	TRBJ1-2	-	TGTGCCAGCAGCTCCACAGGGGGGACCTCTAACTATGGCTACACCTTC	CASSSTGGTSNYGYTF
TRBD2	TRBV29-1	TRBJ2-1	-	TGCAGCGTTTACCGGGACTATGAGACAAGCTCCTACAATGAGCAGTTCTTC	CSVYRDYETSSYNEQFF
TRBD1	TRBV27	TRBJ2-1	-	TGTGCCAGCAGTTTATTAGGGACAGGGGCCTACAATGAGCAGTTCTTC	CASSLLGTGAYNEQFF
-	TRBV28	TRBJ2-2	-	TGTGCCAGCAGTTCGGGACAAGGGAGCACCGGGGAGCTGTTTTTT	CASSSGQGSTGELFF
-	TRBV6-6	TRBJ1-5	once	TGTGCCAGCAGTTACTCGATCGGGTTTCAGCCCCAGCATTTT	CASSYSIGFQPQHF
-	TRBV18	TRBJ1-2	-	TGTGCCAGCTCACCGGCCACAGGCTATGGCTACACCTTC	CASSPATGYGYTF
-	TRBV5-1	TRBJ2-2	few	TGCGCCAGCAGCGCCGGAGTCAGCACCGGGGAGCTGTTTTTT	CASSAGVSTGELFF
-	TRBV2	TRBJ2-4	few	TGTGCCAGCAGTGAACACCCCGCGGCGGGGATCAAAAACATTCAGTACTTC	CASSEHPAAGIKNIQYF
-	TRBV5-1	TRBJ2-7	-	TGCGCCAGCAGGACGGGAACCTACGAGCAGTACTTC	CASRTGTYEQYF
-	TRBV19	TRBJ1-1	-	TGTGCCAGTAGTATGGGGGGAACTGAAGCTTTCTTT	CASSMGGTEAFF
-	TRBV7-2	TRBJ2-1	-	TGTGCCAGCAGCTTAGTCCGTGGCGGCGGGCCTAGGTCCAATGAGCAGTTCTTC	CASSLVRGGGPRSNEQFF
-	TRBV18	TRBJ2-2	-	TGTGCCAGCTCACCGACAGACCAATCCTCCACCGGGGAGCTGTTTTTT	CASSPTDQSSTGELFF
TRBD2	TRBV7-2	TRBJ2-1	-	TGTGCCAGCAGCTTAATTCCCATTGGGGCTAGCGGGAGGGATGAGCAGTTCTTC	CASSLIPIGASGRDEQFF
-	TRBV9	TRBJ2-3	few	TGTGCCAGCAGCGAGACAGGAACCTTAATCACAGATACGCAGTATTTT	CASSETGTLITDTQYF
TRBD1	TRBV19	TRBJ2-7	-	TGTGCCAGTAGTTCCGGGACAGGGGCTCCCTACGAGCAGTACTTC	CASSSGTGAPYEQYF
-	TRBV5-1	TRBJ2-3	-	TGCGCCAGCAGCTTGGTACAGGTTCCAGATACGCAGTATTTT	CASSLVQVPDTQYF
-	TRBV10-3	TRBJ2-2	-	TGTGCCATCAGTGACCCGGTGTCCGGGGAGCTGTTTTTT	CAISDPVSGELFF
TRBD2	TRBV7-9	TRBJ2-1	-	TGTGCCAGCAGACTAGCGGGAGTTAGGAATGAGCAGTTCTTC	CASRLAGVRNEQFF
-	TRBV6-4	TRBJ2-7	-	TGTGCCAGCAGTTCTATGGCCGGGTCTTCCTACGAGCAGTACTTC	CASSSMAGSSYEQYF
TRBD1	TRBV7-9	TRBJ1-4	-	TGTGCCAGCAGCTTAGTTGGGGACAGGGCCGAAAAACTGTTTTTT	CASSLVGDRAEKLFF
TRBD2	TRBV10-3	TRBJ2-7	-	TGTGCCATCAGACCCGGGACTAGCGGGCTCCTATCCTACGAGCAGTACTTC	CAIRPGTSGLLSYEQYF
TRBD2	TRBV7-3	TRBJ2-1	-	TGTGCCAGCACCCCCCGCGGGACTACCAATCCGAGCTCCTACAATGAGCAGTTCTTC	CASTPRGTTNPSSYNEQFF
TRBD2	TRBV9	TRBJ2-3	-	TGTGCCAGCAGCGTAGGACAGACGGGAGGTCTCCGCACAGATACGCAGTATTTT	CASSVGQTGGLRTDTQYF